Following are 21 T cell receptor beta chains from one sample sequenced in a study of cytomegalovirus exposure and HLA in healthy donors. The PCR made use of 60 Vbeta and 13 Jbeta primers. The method was immunoSEQ multiplex PCR; TCRdb's version includes in-frame clones alone and lacks a portion of them. The sample table includes roughly 50,000 clones. Sequenced input: PBMCs. These receptor sequences come from a man aged 40-49 years in good health and CMV-seropositive.

The V and J genes are TRBV19 and TRBJ2-5; TRBD1 matches 8 bases. CDR3 length: 15 residues. J was trimmed by 4 bases and V by 6 bases; bases with no gene match: 10. CDR1 and CDR2 from the germline V gene are LNHDA and SQIVND (reference sequence). The CDR3 DNA follows: TGTGCCAGTAGGGCCGTTGGGACAGGCGGAGAGACCCAGTACTTC. Protein sequence: CASRAVGTGGETQYF. The entire variable domain, with the rest obtained from reference TRBV19 and TRBJ2-5, is as follows: DGGITQSPKYLFRKEGQNVTLSCEQNLNHDAMYWYRQDPGQGLRLIYYSQIVNDFQKGDIAEGYSVSREKKESFPLTVTSAQKNPTAFYLCASRAVGTGGETQYFGPGTRLLVL.

This chain links TRBV6-1 with TRBJ1-5; D possibly corresponds to TRBD1 (5 bases). Germline CDR1 and CDR2: MNHNS and SASEGT. The V end was cut by 5 bases, the J end by 5 bases, with 13 bases between. The CDR3 covers 14 residues. The CDR3 loop is CASSFRVRDQPQHF. CDR3 nucleotide sequence: TGTGCCAGCAGTTTCAGGGTTCGAGATCAGCCCCAGCATTTT.

This CDR3 reads CASRGTAEKLFF. The CDR3 DNA reads TGTGCCAGCAGAGGGACAGCTGAAAAACTGTTTTTT. V is TRBV28 and J is TRBJ1-4, with 7 bases aligning to TRBD1. The CDR3 spans 12 residues. The germline V gene has CDR1 MDHEN and CDR2 SYDVKM. Germline trimming cut 6 bases from V and 7 bases from J; bases unmatched to any gene: 2.

The V and J genes are TRBV10-1 and TRBJ2-7; D ambiguous. Trimming cost V 6 bases and J 9 bases, with 18 bases left between them. In germline, CDR1 is WNHNN, CDR2 SYGVQD (reference sequence). The CDR3 totals 13 residues. For the CDR3, the DNA is TGCGCCAGCAGCCAACCAGTGTGTTGTGGGCAGTACTTC. As protein: CASSQPVCCGQYF.

The chain combines TRBV6-1 with TRBJ2-7; TRBD1 aligns across 7 bases. The CDR3 runs 14 residues. After removal of 4 bases from V and 6 bases from J, the junction contained 9 bases not matched to a gene. Germline CDR1 reads MNHNS; CDR2 reads SASEGT. In DNA, the CDR3 is TGTGCCAGCAGTGGGGATAGACAGGGCCGCGAGCAGTACTTC. It encodes CASSGDRQGREQYF.

The CDR3: CASSRTSGPYNEQFF. CDR3 DNA sequence: TGTGCCAGTAGTCGGACTAGCGGGCCCTACAATGAGCAGTTCTTC. The chain joins TRBV19 to TRBJ2-1; 11 bases fit TRBD2. Germline values: CDR1 LNHDA, CDR2 SQIVND (reference sequence). V dropped 5 bases and J dropped 2; count of bases not matched to a gene: 2. CDR3 length: 15 amino acids.

This chain connects TRBV6-1 to TRBJ2-6; D gene uncertain. Trimming took 4 bases from V and 0 from J, leaving 4 bases between them. The CDR3 totals 14 residues. Germline assignment: CDR1 MNHNS and CDR2 SASEGT. The CDR3 here is CASSAYSGANVLTF. The CDR3 nucleotides read TGTGCCAGCAGTGCCTACTCTGGGGCCAACGTCCTGACTTTC.

V gene TRBV7-2 combines with J gene TRBJ2-7; TRBD1 aligns across 8 bases. The CDR3 contains 13 residues. Germline CDR1 SGHTA, CDR2 FQGNSA. J gave up 5 bases and V 5 bases, and 5 bases lay outside the gene matches. The CDR3 bases are TGTGCCAGCAGCGCGACAGGGGACAACGAGCAGTACTTC. It codes for CASSATGDNEQYF.

The V and J genes are TRBV19 and TRBJ1-5; 7 bases are shared with TRBD1. Germline loops: CDR1 LNHDA, CDR2 SQIVND (reference sequence). Unmatched junction bases numbered 10, after V lost 6 bases and J lost 2 bases. The CDR3 contains 16 residues. The DNA of the CDR3 is TGTGCCAGTAGCCCCGTAGGACAGGTGGGCAATCAGCCCCAGCATTTT. It translates to CASSPVGQVGNQPQHF.

This rearrangement joins TRBV5-6 to TRBJ1-1; a possible D gene is TRBD1 (6 bases). V shed 1 base and J shed 4 bases, with 14 bases lying between them. This CDR3 is 15 amino acids long. Per germline, CDR1 SGHDT and CDR2 YYEEEE. In DNA form, the CDR3 reads TGTGCCAGCAGCTTGAACCCCGGACAGCCCACTGAAGCTTTCTTT. It encodes CASSLNPGQPTEAFF.

CDR3 sequence reads: CASSQGRGGNQPQHF. In DNA form, the CDR3 reads TGTGCCAGCAGCCAAGGCAGGGGCGGCAATCAGCCCCAGCATTTT. The chain links TRBV4-2 to TRBJ1-5; D perhaps matches TRBD1 (6 bases). The CDR3 sequence is 15 residues long. CDR1 is LGHNA, CDR2 YNFKEQ, per germline. V was shortened by 1 base and J by 2 bases, with 9 bases between the two germline ends.

The chain links TRBV19 to TRBJ2-3; 10 bases match TRBD1. The CDR3 extends over 16 amino acids. V was pared by 4 bases and J by 0 bases, with 4 bases of the junction left unmatched. Per germline, CDR1 LNHDA and CDR2 SQIVND (reference sequence). DNA of the CDR3: TGTGCCAGTAGTAGACAGGGGGCGCAAAGCACAGATACGCAGTATTTT. Its protein product is CASSRQGAQSTDTQYF. The whole variable domain, filled in from reference TRBV19 and TRBJ2-3, reads DGGITQSPKYLFRKEGQNVTLSCEQNLNHDAMYWYRQDPGQGLRLIYYSQIVNDFQKGDIAEGYSVSREKKESFPLTVTSAQKNPTAFYLCASSRQGAQSTDTQYFGPGTRLTVL.

This chain uses TRBV6-5 with TRBJ1-2; the match to TRBD1 covers 8 bases. Germline CDR1 reads MNHEY; CDR2 reads SVGAGI. The CDR3 covers 13 residues. The V and J ends lost 6 bases and 4 bases, in that order; junction bases with no gene match: 4. This chain's CDR3 is CASSIDRGYGYTF. The CDR3 nucleotides read TGTGCCAGCAGCATCGACAGGGGCTATGGCTACACCTTC.

The V and J genes are TRBV30 and TRBJ2-3, with 7 bases matching TRBD2. This CDR3 spans 16 amino acids. Per germline, CDR1 GTSNPN and CDR2 SVGIG (reference sequence). The junction had 15 bases not matched to a gene; V was cut back by 6 bases and J by 3 bases. The CDR3 spells CACERGGGPWTDTQYF. The CDR3 bases are TGTGCCTGTGAACGTGGGGGGGGTCCCTGGACAGATACGCAGTATTTT.

The V call is TRBV6-5, the J call TRBJ2-1, with D tentatively TRBD1 (5 bases). V dropped 10 bases and J dropped 2 bases, with 15 bases sitting between them. Germline lookup yields CDR1 MNHEY and CDR2 SVGAGI. The CDR3 is 14 residues long. This chain's CDR3 is CATKPTGTYNEQFF. The CDR3 region has the DNA TGTGCCACTAAACCCACAGGAACCTACAATGAGCAGTTCTTC.

The chain recombines TRBV4-2 with TRBJ1-6; the D gene is possibly TRBD1 (5 bases). With 0 bases removed from V and 0 bases from J, the gap between germline ends came to 15 bases. CDR3 length: 19 residues. Germline CDR1 is LGHNA and CDR2 is YNFKEQ. The CDR3: CASSQDRVRGSSYNSPLHF. As DNA, the CDR3 is TGTGCCAGCAGCCAAGATAGGGTTCGGGGGAGCTCCTATAATTCACCCCTCCACTTT.

The CDR3 DNA reads as TGTGCCACCAGCAGAGACACAGGGGGCGGGAACGAGCAGTACTTC. It yields the protein CATSRDTGGGNEQYF. The chain joins TRBV15 to TRBJ2-7; TRBD1 agrees at 9 bases. The junction had 5 bases not matched to a gene; V was cut back by 0 bases and J by 5 bases. Germline CDR1 and CDR2: LNHNV and YYDKDF (reference sequence). This CDR3 comprises 15 residues.

V and J are TRBV29-1 and TRBJ2-7, with TRBD2 matching over 8 bases. V gave up 6 bases and J gave up 6 bases; unmatched junction bases: 4. The V gene's germline CDR1 is SQVTM and CDR2 ANQGSEA. The CDR3 loop spans 11 amino acids. CDR3 protein: CSVKRETEQYF. The CDR3 nucleotides are TGCAGCGTCAAGCGGGAGACCGAGCAGTACTTC.

The V gene is TRBV28, the J gene TRBJ2-1; 8 nucleotides agree with TRBD2. Germline CDR1 and CDR2: MDHEN and SYDVKM. Losses at the gene ends were 6 bases for V and 9 bases for J; bases not matched to a gene: 13. The CDR3 consists of 15 residues. DNA of the CDR3: TGTGCCAGCAGCCATTCCCCCGGGGGGGGCTTTGAGCAGTTCTTC. It specifies CASSHSPGGGFEQFF.

V and J are TRBV15 and TRBJ2-1; 8 positions agree with TRBD2. V lost 5 bases to trimming and J lost 9 bases; unmatched junction nucleotides: 6. Germline-derived CDR1 and CDR2 are LNHNV and YYDKDF (reference sequence). This CDR3 comprises 13 residues. The CDR3 region is CATSGPAGGEQFF. CDR3 in DNA: TGTGCCACCAGCGGACCTGCGGGGGGTGAGCAGTTCTTC.

The gene calls are TRBV4-1 and TRBJ1-5; D unclear. This CDR3 has 14 residues. Trimming took off 0 bases at V and 1 base at J, with 4 bases between the two ends. CDR1 MGHRA and CDR2 YSYEKL come from the germline V gene. In nucleotides, the CDR3 is TGCGCCAGCAGCCAAGACCGGAGCAATCAGCCCCAGCATTTT. This codes for CASSQDRSNQPQHF.